This T cell receptor beta chain was obtained from a study of blood T cell repertoires in COVID-19. Study-wide context: There were acute and convalescent COVID-19 samples, and they came from the United States, Italy and Spain. PBMCs, B-cell-depleted T cells, or T cells provided the cDNA or gDNA that made up the material.

Participant ages covered about 18 to 95 years across around 22 US areas. Authors' methods: Amplification of reference gene primers provided the estimated nucleated cell counts. TCRdb's table, derived via immunoSEQ multiplex PCR, lists solely in-frame clones and lacks some. V and J calls and clone size are as listed in that table; D and trimming were resolved from the DNA. The table shows about 170,000 clones, with 65% to 85% occurring only once. CDR3 length equals 15 residues. The V gene end was trimmed by 4 bases and the J gene end by 2 bases; junction bases not matched to a gene: 6. Germline V lookup: CDR1 KGHDR, CDR2 SFDVKD.

The source material was PBMCs or T cells enriched from blood (not recorded which). The sequence derives from a woman aged 45-65 years in a cohort exposed to, infected with or recovered from COVID-19 (not recorded which). This chain connects TRBV24-1 to TRBJ2-5; 7 positions agree with TRBD1. This CDR3 is CATSDRQGYQETQYF. As DNA, the CDR3 is TGTGCCACCAGTGACCGACAGGGTTATCAAGAGACCCAGTACTTC.